Listed below are T cell receptor beta chains from one sample, sequenced in a study of blood T cell repertoires in COVID-19. Clones were sequenced by immunoSEQ multiplex PCR, and TCRdb holds only the in-frame ones, with some missing. The sample records over 200,000 clones, roughly 84% being singletons. The sequencing input was peripheral blood. Receptor source: a woman over 75 with active or convalescent COVID-19. CDR3s include the opening cysteine and the closing phenylalanine or tryptophan. A D gene is named only where the DNA matches it firmly. Some rows mark clone size as missing; the rest say once, few, many or name a class of expanded clone.

V: TRBV3-1/TRBV3-2
D: .
J: TRBJ1-1
size: .
DNA: TGTGCCAGCAGCCTCGGACAGCCGAACACTGAAGCTTTCTTT
CDR3: CASSLGQPNTEAFF

V: TRBV30
D: TRBD1
J: TRBJ1-1
size: .
DNA: TGTGCCGCTAGACAACGCGCTACAGGGGACAGACGCGAGGTTCGGGCTTTCTTT
CDR3: CAARQRATGDRREVRAFF

V: TRBV29-1
D: .
J: TRBJ1-1
size: .
DNA: TGCAGCGTTGAGAAGGGGCGGAACACTGAAGCTTTCTTT
CDR3: CSVEKGRNTEAFF

V: TRBV5-1
D: .
J: TRBJ1-3
size: .
DNA: TGCGCCAGCAGCGCCCGGACAGTTCCTTCGGGTGGAAACACCATATATTTT
CDR3: CASSARTVPSGGNTIYF

V: TRBV2
D: TRBD1
J: TRBJ1-2
size: .
DNA: TGTGCCAGCAGGGGGGACAGTGCCCTAGGGGGCTACACCTTC
CDR3: CASRGDSALGGYTF

V: TRBV29-1
D: .
J: TRBJ1-2
size: many
DNA: TGCAGCGTGGGTCAACAGGGTTTTCCTAACTATGGCTACACCTTC
CDR3: CSVGQQGFPNYGYTF

V: TRBV12-5
D: .
J: TRBJ2-7
size: .
DNA: TGTGCTAGTGGTTTGAAACTAACAGGGGGGGACGAGCAGTACTTC
CDR3: CASGLKLTGGDEQYF

V: TRBV7-2
D: TRBD2
J: TRBJ2-5
size: once
DNA: TGTGCCAGCAGCTCCCGGACTAGCGGGAGTTCCGGGACCCAGTACTTC
CDR3: CASSSRTSGSSGTQYF

V: TRBV27
D: .
J: TRBJ2-2
size: .
DNA: TGTGCCAGCAGTCCCCTACGCGGGGATGGGCGGGGGAACACCGGGGAGCTGTTTTTT
CDR3: CASSPLRGDGRGNTGELFF

V: TRBV2
D: TRBD2
J: TRBJ2-3
size: .
DNA: TGTGCCAGCAGTCGGACGACTAGCGGGGGTCCAGATACGCAGTATTTT
CDR3: CASSRTTSGGPDTQYF

V: TRBV5-1
D: TRBD1
J: TRBJ1-5
size: few
DNA: TGCGCCAGCAGCTTGGTCCCAGGACAGGACAATCAGCCCCAGCATTTT
CDR3: CASSLVPGQDNQPQHF

V: TRBV19
D: .
J: TRBJ1-1
size: .
DNA: TGTGCCAGTAGTTTACCAGGGAACACTGAAGCTTTCTTT
CDR3: CASSLPGNTEAFF